Included here is one T cell receptor beta chain sequence, with context. Its antigen is as yet unknown. This entry comes from a study of OX40 agonist ivuxolimab in advanced cancers. Study in general: An anti-OX40 (CD134) antibody with agonistic activity, ivuxolimab, was administered to patients. Intravenous ivuxolimab at 0.01 to 10 mg/kg was given to patients every 2 weeks. Findings and limits, study-wide: Low normalized T-cell clonal expansion was additionally recorded for some nonresponders. CD4+ and CD8+ blood T cells expanded clonally by week 6 at 0.1 to 3.0 mg/kg.

Trimming left V 7 bases short and J 0 bases short, with 7 bases between. The CDR3 is made up of 13 amino acids. Germline V gene data show CDR1 as SNHLY and CDR2 as FYNNEI. The repertoire was sequenced with immunoSEQ multiplex PCR; TCRdb's copy has only in-frame clones and lacks some. Of 40,000 or so clones listed, around four fifths are singletons. J is TRBJ1-5 and V is TRBV2; D is uncertain. The starting material was CD4+ or CD8+ T cells sorted from blood, obtained in a trial of the OX40 agonist ivuxolimab. The sequence was collected from an adult with an advanced solid tumor such as melanoma, head and neck, liver or kidney cancer. CDR3 sequence: CASMRDSNQPQHF. CDR3 sequence (DNA): TGTGCCAGCATGAGAGATAGCAATCAGCCCCAGCATTTT.